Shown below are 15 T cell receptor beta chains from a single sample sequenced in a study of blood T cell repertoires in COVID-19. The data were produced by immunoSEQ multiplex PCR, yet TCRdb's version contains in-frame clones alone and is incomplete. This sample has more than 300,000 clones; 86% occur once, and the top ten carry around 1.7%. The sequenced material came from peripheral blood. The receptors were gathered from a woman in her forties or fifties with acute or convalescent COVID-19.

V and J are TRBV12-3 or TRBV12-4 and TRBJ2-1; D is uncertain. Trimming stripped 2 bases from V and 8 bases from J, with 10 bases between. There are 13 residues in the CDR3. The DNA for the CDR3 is TGTGCCAGCAGTTTAAGAGTCGGGTATGAGCAGTTCTTC. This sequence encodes CASSLRVGYEQFF.

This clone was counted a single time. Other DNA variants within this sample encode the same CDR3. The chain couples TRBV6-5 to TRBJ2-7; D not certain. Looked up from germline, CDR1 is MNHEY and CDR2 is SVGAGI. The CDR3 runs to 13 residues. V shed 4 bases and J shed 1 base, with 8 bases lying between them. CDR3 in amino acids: CASSSPGSYEQYF. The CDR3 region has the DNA TGTGCCAGCAGTTCCCCAGGATCCTACGAGCAGTACTTC.

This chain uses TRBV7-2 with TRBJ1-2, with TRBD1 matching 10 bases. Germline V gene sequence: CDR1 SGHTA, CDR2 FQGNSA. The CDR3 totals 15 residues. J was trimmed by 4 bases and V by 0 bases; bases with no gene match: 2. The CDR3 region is CASSLAGTGAYGYTF. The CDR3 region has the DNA TGTGCCAGCAGCTTAGCCGGGACAGGGGCCTATGGCTACACCTTC.

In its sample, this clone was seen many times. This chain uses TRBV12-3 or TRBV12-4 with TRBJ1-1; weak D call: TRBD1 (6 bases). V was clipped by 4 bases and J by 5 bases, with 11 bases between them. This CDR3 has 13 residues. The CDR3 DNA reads TGTGCCAGCAGTTCAGGGGTTTTTACTGAAGCTTTCTTT. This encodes CASSSGVFTEAFF.

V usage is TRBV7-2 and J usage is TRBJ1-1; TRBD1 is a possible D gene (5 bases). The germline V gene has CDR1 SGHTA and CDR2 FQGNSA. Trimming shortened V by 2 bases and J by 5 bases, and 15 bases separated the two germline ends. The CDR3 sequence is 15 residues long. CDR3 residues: CASSLFPGGGTEAFF. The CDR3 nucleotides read TGTGCCAGCAGCTTATTCCCAGGTGGGGGGACTGAAGCTTTCTTT.

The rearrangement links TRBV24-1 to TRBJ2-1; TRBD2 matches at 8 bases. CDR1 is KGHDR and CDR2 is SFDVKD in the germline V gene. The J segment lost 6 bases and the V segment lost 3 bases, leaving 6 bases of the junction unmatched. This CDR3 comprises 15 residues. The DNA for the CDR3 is TGTGCCACCAGTGATACCGGACTAGCTGTCAATGAGCAGTTCTTC. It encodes CATSDTGLAVNEQFF.

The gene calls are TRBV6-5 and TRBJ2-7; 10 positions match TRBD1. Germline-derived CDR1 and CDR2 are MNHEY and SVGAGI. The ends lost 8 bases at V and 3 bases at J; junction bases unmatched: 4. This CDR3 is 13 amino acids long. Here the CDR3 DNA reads TGTGCCAGCCAAAGGGACAGGGGCTACGAGCAGTACTTC. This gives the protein CASQRDRGYEQYF.

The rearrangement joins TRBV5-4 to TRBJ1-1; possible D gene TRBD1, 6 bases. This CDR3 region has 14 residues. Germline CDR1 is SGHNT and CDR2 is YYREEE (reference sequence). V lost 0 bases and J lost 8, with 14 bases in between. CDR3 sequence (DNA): TGTGCCAGCAGCTTGGGAACAGGGTATTGGGAAGCTTTCTTT. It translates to CASSLGTGYWEAFF.

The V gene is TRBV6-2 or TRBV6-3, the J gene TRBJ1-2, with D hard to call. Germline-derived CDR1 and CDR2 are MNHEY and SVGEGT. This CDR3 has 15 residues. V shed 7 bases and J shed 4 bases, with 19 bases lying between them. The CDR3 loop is CASIPRRTVFYGYTF. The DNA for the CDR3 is TGTGCCAGCATCCCACGGAGGACGGTTTTCTATGGCTACACCTTC.

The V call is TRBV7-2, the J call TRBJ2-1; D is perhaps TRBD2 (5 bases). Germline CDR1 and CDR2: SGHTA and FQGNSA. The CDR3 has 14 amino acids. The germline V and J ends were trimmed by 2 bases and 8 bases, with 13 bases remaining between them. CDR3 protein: CASSLSRLIHEQFF. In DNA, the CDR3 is TGTGCCAGCAGCTTATCCCGACTAATCCATGAGCAGTTCTTC.

In DNA, the CDR3 is TGTGCCTGGAGTGTATTTGAAGACAGGGCGGCGGGAGAGCAGTACTTC. This translates into CAWSVFEDRAAGEQYF. V usage is TRBV30 and J usage is TRBJ2-7, with D possibly being TRBD1 (7 bases). This CDR3 region has 16 residues. CDR1 GTSNPN and CDR2 SVGIG come from the germline V gene (reference sequence). With 0 bases removed from V and 7 bases from J, the gap between germline ends came to 22 bases.

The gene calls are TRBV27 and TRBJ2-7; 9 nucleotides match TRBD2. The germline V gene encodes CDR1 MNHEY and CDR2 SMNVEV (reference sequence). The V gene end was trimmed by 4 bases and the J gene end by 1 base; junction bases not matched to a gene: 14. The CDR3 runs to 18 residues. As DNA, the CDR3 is TGTGCCAGCAGTTCCCTCCCGTTAGCGGGAGTGACGTCCTACGAGCAGTACTTC. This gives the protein CASSSLPLAGVTSYEQYF.

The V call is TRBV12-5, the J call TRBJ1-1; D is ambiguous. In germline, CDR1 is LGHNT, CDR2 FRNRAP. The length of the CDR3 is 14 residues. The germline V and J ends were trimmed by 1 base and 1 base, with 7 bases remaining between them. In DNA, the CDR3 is TGTGCTAGTGGTTTGGCCGGAGGGAACACTGAAGCTTTCTTT. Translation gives CASGLAGGNTEAFF.

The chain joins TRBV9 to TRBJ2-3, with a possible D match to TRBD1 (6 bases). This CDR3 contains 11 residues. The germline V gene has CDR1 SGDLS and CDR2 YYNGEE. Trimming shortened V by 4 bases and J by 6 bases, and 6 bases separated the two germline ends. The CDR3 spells CASSQGDTQYF. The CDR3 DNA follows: TGTGCCAGCAGCCAGGGGGATACGCAGTATTTT. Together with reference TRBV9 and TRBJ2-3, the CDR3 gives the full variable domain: DSGVTQTPKHLITATGQRVTLRCSPRSGDLSVYWYQQSLDQGLQFLIQYYNGEERAKGNILERFSAQQFPDLHSELNLSSLELGDSALYFCASSQGDTQYFGPGTRLTVL.

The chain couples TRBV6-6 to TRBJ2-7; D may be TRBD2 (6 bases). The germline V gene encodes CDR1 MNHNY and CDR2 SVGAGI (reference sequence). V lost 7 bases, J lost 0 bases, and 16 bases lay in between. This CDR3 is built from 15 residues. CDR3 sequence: CASKPERASSYEQYF. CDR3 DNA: TGTGCCAGCAAACCCGAGCGGGCCAGCTCCTACGAGCAGTACTTC.